The 5 T cell receptor beta chains below were found in one sample sequenced in a study of shared clonotypes between healthy human individuals. Generated by immunoSEQ multiplex PCR, the TCRdb table keeps only in-frame clones and is missing some. The sample yields over a million clones, approximately 97% seen once. Sequences were obtained from naive CD4+ T cells sorted from blood. Subset defined: CD45RA+ positively selected. Receptors originate from a man under 40 in good health.

The chain recombines TRBV10-1 with TRBJ2-1; 7 bases line up with TRBD1. The germline V gene has CDR1 WNHNN and CDR2 SYGVQD (reference sequence). The length of the CDR3 is 15 residues. The ends lost 3 bases at V and 7 bases at J; junction bases unmatched: 9. This CDR3 is CASSDRDRTPNEQFF. The CDR3, as DNA: TGCGCCAGCAGTGACCGGGACAGAACCCCTAATGAGCAGTTCTTC.

The V gene is TRBV27, the J gene TRBJ2-5; 14 positions agree with TRBD2. The V and J ends lost 5 bases and 8 bases, in that order; junction bases with no gene match: 4. Germline assignment: CDR1 MNHEY and CDR2 SMNVEV (reference sequence). This CDR3 contains 14 residues. CDR3 coding DNA: TGTGCCAGCAGTCCCGGGACTAGCGGGAGTACCCAGTACTTC. Translated: CASSPGTSGSTQYF.

Only a few counts were recorded for this clone. The genes are TRBV5-1 and TRBJ1-2, with 9 positions matching TRBD1. The germline V gene encodes CDR1 SGHRS and CDR2 YFSETQ. The CDR3 consists of 14 residues. V lost 7 bases and J lost 5; bases outside the gene matches: 9. This chain's CDR3 is CASASQGQGYGYTF. The CDR3, as DNA: TGCGCCAGCGCCTCCCAGGGACAGGGATATGGCTACACCTTC.

The CDR3 here is CASSFNRLAQTGELFF. The CDR3 nucleotides read TGTGCCAGCAGTTTCAATCGACTAGCGCAGACCGGGGAGCTGTTTTTT. The chain combines TRBV28 with TRBJ2-2; 8 bases align to TRBD2. V was pared by 3 bases and J by 5 bases, with 8 bases of the junction left unmatched. Germline-derived CDR1 and CDR2 are MDHEN and SYDVKM. This CDR3 spans 16 amino acids.

The J gene is TRBJ2-5, the V gene TRBV11-2; D perhaps matches TRBD2 (5 bases). Between the trimmed V and J ends, which lost 5 bases and 1 base, there was a span of 14 bases. Germline CDR1 is SGHAT and CDR2 is FQNNGV. The CDR3 sequence is 15 residues long. Here the CDR3 DNA reads TGTGCCAGCAGCCCCTCCTGGGCGGGCCAAGAGACCCAGTACTTC. Its protein is CASSPSWAGQETQYF.